This passage covers 27 T cell receptor beta chains from one sample sequenced in a study of blood T cell repertoires in COVID-19. Repertoires were generated with immunoSEQ multiplex PCR, while TCRdb's copy carries only in-frame clones and drops some. The sample yields roughly 150,000 clones, approximately 91% seen once. The sample consisted of peripheral blood. These receptors were obtained from a man younger than 30 with COVID-19, enrolled during active disease.

The CDR3 region has the DNA TGTGCCAGCTCACCTTCACAGGAAGAGACCCAGTACTTC. Amino acids: CASSPSQEETQYF. The chain couples TRBV18 to TRBJ2-5, with D tentatively TRBD1 (5 bases). Germline V lookup: CDR1 KGHSH, CDR2 LQKENI. The CDR3 runs to 13 residues. Between the trimmed V and J ends, which lost 3 bases and 3 bases, there was a span of 8 bases. The whole variable domain, remainder taken from reference TRBV18 and TRBJ2-5, is NAGVMQNPRHLVRRRGQEARLRCSPMKGHSHVYWYRQLPEEGLKFMVYLQKENIIDESGMPKERFSAEFPKEGPSILRIQQVVRGDSAAYFCASSPSQEETQYFGPGTRLLVL.

The chain is built from TRBV7-2 and TRBJ2-6; 11 nucleotides line up with TRBD1. The CDR3 runs to 18 residues. From germline, CDR1 is SGHTA and CDR2 FQGNSA. Trimming took 4 bases from V and 0 from J; bases not matched to a gene: 5. As DNA, the CDR3 is TGTGCCAGCAGCTATCGGACAGGGGGCCTCTCTGGGGCCAACGTCCTGACTTTC. Its protein product is CASSYRTGGLSGANVLTF.

This chain connects TRBV7-9 to TRBJ1-5; 7 nucleotides line up with TRBD1. The CDR3 spans 16 residues. V shed 3 bases and J 5 bases; nucleotides not matched to a gene: 10. Germline CDR1 SEHNR, CDR2 FQNEAQ (reference sequence). DNA for the CDR3: TGTGCCAGCAGCTTGGGGGACAGTGATTGGGATCAGCCCCAGCATTTT. Amino acids: CASSLGDSDWDQPQHF.

This clone was observed once. The V call is TRBV4-1, the J call TRBJ1-1; D possibly corresponds to TRBD1 (6 bases). V was shortened by 5 bases and J by 0 bases, with 13 bases between the two germline ends. The CDR3 is 15 residues long. Germline V gives CDR1 MGHRA, CDR2 YSYEKL. CDR3 in amino acids: CASSDLRDMNTEAFF. The CDR3, as DNA: TGCGCCAGCAGCGACCTGAGGGACATGAACACTGAAGCTTTCTTT.

The chain carries TRBV4-3 and TRBJ1-1; maybe TRBD1 (5 bases). This CDR3 has 13 residues. V lost 0 bases and J lost 7, with 9 bases in between. The germline gives CDR1 LGHNA, CDR2 YSLEER. CDR3 in DNA: TGCGCCAGCAGCCAAGATAGGGGTTATGAAGCTTTCTTT. As protein: CASSQDRGYEAFF.

The V call is TRBV27, the J call TRBJ1-5; TRBD1 matches 7 bases. This CDR3 is built from 16 residues. Per germline, CDR1 MNHEY and CDR2 SMNVEV (reference sequence). Trimming at V came to 3 bases and at J to 0 bases, leaving 5 bases not matched to a gene. Here the CDR3 reads CASSLSGQSSNQPQHF. DNA for the CDR3: TGTGCCAGCAGTTTGTCGGGACAGTCTAGCAATCAGCCCCAGCATTTT.

The V gene is TRBV30, the J gene TRBJ2-7, with TRBD1 identical over 7 bases. J gave up 5 bases and V 0 bases, and 7 bases lay outside the gene matches. The length of the CDR3 is 14 residues. The V gene's germline CDR1 is GTSNPN and CDR2 SVGIG (reference sequence). CDR3 sequence: CAWSVDRVKNEQYF. For the CDR3, the DNA is TGTGCCTGGAGTGTAGACAGGGTAAAAAACGAGCAGTACTTC.

The chain uses TRBV19 and TRBJ2-2, with a possible D match to TRBD2 (5 bases). Germline CDR1 LNHDA, CDR2 SQIVND (reference sequence). Trimming shortened V by 6 bases and J by 0 bases, and 8 bases separated the two germline ends. This CDR3 is 14 amino acids long. CDR3 amino acids: CASRGSANTGELFF. The CDR3 nucleotides read TGTGCCAGTAGGGGGAGCGCGAACACCGGGGAGCTGTTTTTT.

The chain combines TRBV11-3 with TRBJ2-7; TRBD2 is a possible D gene (5 bases). Per the germline V gene, CDR1 is SGHNT and CDR2 is YENEEA. Trimming cost V 1 base and J 7 bases, with 11 bases left between them. This CDR3 contains 13 residues. DNA of the CDR3: TGTGCCAGCAGCTTAGGTCGGGATGGTGAGCAGTACTTC. The encoded protein is CASSLGRDGEQYF.

As DNA, the CDR3 is TGTGCCAGCAGTTTATGGGGGACAAACCTAGGGGTATACGAGCAGTACTTC. It is translated as CASSLWGTNLGVYEQYF. This chain links TRBV28 with TRBJ2-7; maybe TRBD1 (6 bases). Between the trimmed V and J ends, which lost 0 bases and 4 bases, there was a span of 19 bases. The germline V gene has CDR1 MDHEN and CDR2 SYDVKM. This CDR3 region has 17 residues.

A few counts support this clone. This chain connects TRBV7-2 to TRBJ1-5, with D tentatively TRBD1 (6 bases). Germline V gene data show CDR1 as SGHTA and CDR2 as FQGNSA. The CDR3 loop spans 15 amino acids. With 1 base removed from V and 6 bases from J, the gap between germline ends came to 13 bases. The CDR3 bases are TGTGCCAGCAGCTTAGGCGCAGGGGCGGGTCAGCCCCAGCATTTT. Translated: CASSLGAGAGQPQHF.

The chain couples TRBV30 to TRBJ1-1; no clear D. Germline V gene lookup returns CDR1 GTSNPN and CDR2 SVGIG (reference sequence). V was shortened by 5 bases and J by 1 base, with 5 bases between the two germline ends. The CDR3 length is 11 residues. The CDR3 nucleotides are TGTGCCTGGGGCGGGAACACTGAAGCTTTCTTT. It encodes CAWGGNTEAFF.

The rearrangement links TRBV11-3 to TRBJ2-3; the D is unclear. This CDR3 has 14 amino acids. Trimming shortened V by 0 bases and J by 1 base, and 5 bases separated the two germline ends. CDR1 and CDR2 from the germline V gene are SGHNT and YENEEA. CDR3 DNA sequence: TGTGCCAGCAGCTTAGATCCCGGCACAGATACGCAGTATTTT. Its protein is CASSLDPGTDTQYF.

The chain recombines TRBV5-6 with TRBJ1-1, with 8 positions matching TRBD1. This CDR3 contains 16 residues. Unmatched junction bases numbered 9, after V lost 4 bases and J lost 1 base. The germline V gene has CDR1 SGHDT and CDR2 YYEEEE. The CDR3 spells CASSASTTGGNTEAFF. The CDR3 DNA reads as TGTGCCAGCAGCGCCTCGACCACAGGGGGGAACACTGAAGCTTTCTTT.

The chain is built from TRBV28 and TRBJ2-1, with TRBD2 identical over 8 bases. The CDR3 is made up of 15 amino acids. Per germline, CDR1 MDHEN and CDR2 SYDVKM. The trim removed 2 bases at V and 4 bases at J, leaving 4 bases unmatched. The CDR3 is CASSLRLARYNEQFF. DNA for the CDR3: TGTGCCAGCAGTTTAAGACTAGCGAGATACAATGAGCAGTTCTTC.

The chain uses TRBV5-4 and TRBJ1-2; TRBD1 matches 7 bases. With 2 bases clipped from V and 4 bases from J, the junction kept 20 bases outside the gene matches. CDR1 and CDR2 from the germline V gene are SGHNT and YYREEE (reference sequence). This CDR3 comprises 19 residues. DNA for the CDR3: TGTGCCAGCAGCTTTTTACGTCTCGACAGGGATGGCCCTGGCTATGGCTACACCTTC. It translates to CASSFLRLDRDGPGYGYTF.

The V call is TRBV4-3, the J call TRBJ1-2, with D possibly matching TRBD1 (6 bases). This CDR3 is built from 16 residues. The germline CDR1 and CDR2 sequences are LGHNA and YSLEER. Between the trimmed V and J ends, which lost 4 bases and 2 bases, there was a span of 17 bases. In nucleotides, the CDR3 is TGCGCCAGCAGCCCCTCGCCCGTGGACAGAAACTATGGCTACACCTTC. It translates to CASSPSPVDRNYGYTF.

The chain has TRBV9 and TRBJ1-5; possible D gene TRBD1, 5 bases. Germline CDR1 is SGDLS and CDR2 is YYNGEE. This CDR3 spans 15 amino acids. Trimming left V 4 bases short and J 5 bases short, with 16 bases between. The CDR3 DNA reads TGTGCCAGCAGCCCCCAGGGCGGTATCGATCAGCCCCAGCATTTT. Its protein is CASSPQGGIDQPQHF.

V and J are TRBV18 and TRBJ2-7, with 9 bases fitting TRBD1. The trim removed 8 bases at V and 4 bases at J, leaving 15 bases unmatched. The CDR3 runs to 16 residues. Germline V gene lookup returns CDR1 KGHSH and CDR2 LQKENI. The CDR3 spells CASEARGTGHLYEQYF. CDR3 sequence (DNA): TGTGCCAGCGAAGCCCGAGGGACAGGGCATTTGTACGAGCAGTACTTC.

The chain is built from TRBV9 and TRBJ2-7, with TRBD1 matching over 8 bases. In germline, CDR1 is SGDLS, CDR2 YYNGEE. V shed 0 bases, J shed 0 bases, and the junction held 5 bases outside the gene matches. There are 16 residues in the CDR3. CDR3 in amino acids: CASSVEGGQASYEQYF. The CDR3 DNA is TGTGCCAGCAGCGTAGAGGGGGGACAGGCCTCCTACGAGCAGTACTTC.

Details on this clone: Sequence at one end of the junction differs from germline and may be a read error. The CDR3 region is CASSPRTGGGEKLLF. CDR3 sequence (DNA): TGTGCCAGCAGCCCGCGGACAGGAGGGGGTGAAAAACTGCTTTTT. The rearrangement links TRBV7-8 to TRBJ1-4; 7 nucleotides align to TRBD1. The germline V gene has CDR1 SGHVS and CDR2 FQNEAQ. The CDR3 spans 15 residues. The whole variable domain, remainder taken from reference TRBV7-8 and TRBJ1-4, is GAGVSQSPRYKVAKRGQDVALRCDPISGHVSLFWYQQALGQGPEFLTYFQNEAQLDKSGLPSDRFFAERPEGSVSTLKIQRTQQEDSAVYLCASSPRTGGGEKLLFGSGTQLSVL.

The chain joins TRBV6-6 to TRBJ2-3, with 10 positions matching TRBD1. Germline CDR1 is MNHNY and CDR2 is SVGAGI (reference sequence). Trimming took 0 bases from V and 6 from J; bases not matched to a gene: 6. The CDR3 consists of 16 residues. In nucleotides, the CDR3 is TGTGCCAGCAGTTACTCCCGGGACAGGGGATGGGATACGCAGTATTTT. Amino acid sequence: CASSYSRDRGWDTQYF.

The chain has TRBV28 and TRBJ1-4; 8 bases match TRBD1. CDR3 length: 15 amino acids. V lost 5 bases to trimming and J lost 3 bases; unmatched junction nucleotides: 5. Germline CDR1 reads MDHEN; CDR2 reads SYDVKM. The CDR3 here is CASSLQGAANEKLFF. CDR3 sequence (DNA): TGTGCCAGCAGTCTCCAGGGGGCTGCTAATGAAAAACTGTTTTTT.

The chain employs TRBV7-2 and TRBJ2-4, with 9 bases lining up with TRBD2. The J segment lost 2 bases and the V segment lost 1 base, leaving 9 bases of the junction unmatched. The CDR3 loop spans 18 amino acids. Germline assignment: CDR1 SGHTA and CDR2 FQGNSA. CDR3 protein: CASSLVASGTLTKNIQYF. The CDR3 DNA is TGTGCCAGCAGCTTAGTGGCTAGCGGGACTCTGACCAAAAACATTCAGTACTTC.

The chain combines TRBV28 with TRBJ1-5; the D gene is possibly TRBD1 (5 bases). Germline V lookup: CDR1 MDHEN, CDR2 SYDVKM. The CDR3 has 19 amino acids. V lost 3 bases and J 1 base, leaving 22 bases between the germline ends. CDR3 region: CASSFLGRGIKGSNQPQHF. Here the CDR3 DNA reads TGTGCCAGCAGTTTTCTGGGGCGGGGGATCAAAGGGAGCAATCAGCCCCAGCATTTT.

This clone has only one observation. The gene calls are TRBV2 and TRBJ2-6, with D possibly TRBD2 on 5 matching bases. V lost 4 bases to trimming and J lost 2 bases, with 9 bases between them. The CDR3 has 15 residues. Germline CDR1 is SNHLY and CDR2 is FYNNEI. CDR3 in DNA: TGTGCCAGCAGTGCGGGAACCGCTGGGGCCAACGTCCTGACTTTC. As protein: CASSAGTAGANVLTF.

This chain links TRBV3-1 (or the pseudogene TRBV3-2) with TRBJ2-3; D unclear. Germline CDR1 and CDR2: LGHDT and YNNKEL (reference sequence). The CDR3 extends over 14 amino acids. V was cut by 0 bases and J by 10 bases, with 14 bases left in between. DNA of the CDR3: TGTGCCAGCAGCCAAGATCTAGTCGACGCGGCGCAGTATTTT. It translates to CASSQDLVDAAQYF.